The clone carrying this T cell receptor beta chain was recorded only once. Its antigen is still unknown. The TCR-sequenced patients were three responders to pembrolizumab. The repertoire was sequenced with immunoSEQ multiplex PCR; TCRdb's copy has only in-frame clones and lacks some. The sample holds approximately 60,000 clones; 88% are singletons and the top ten take approximately 13%. This entry comes from a study of PD-1 blockade in mismatch repair-deficient tumors. The CDR3 covers 15 residues. Between the trimmed V and J ends, which lost 5 bases and 2 bases, there was a span of 16 bases. Germline V lookup: CDR1 SGHAT, CDR2 FQNNGV. Study results and caveats: Tumor-resident clones, often absent from pretreatment blood, expanded after pembrolizumab and then contracted.

The specimen was peripheral blood, collected 52 weeks after starting pembrolizumab. This clonotype originated in an adult with mismatch repair-deficient cancer. The rearrangement joins TRBV11-2 to TRBJ2-7; either TRBD1 or TRBD2 may supply D (7 bases each). The CDR3 loop reads CASSTTGEGAYEQYF. The DNA of the CDR3 is TGTGCCAGCAGCACAACAGGGGAGGGAGCCTACGAGCAGTACTTC.